This TCR beta chain was identified in a study of identical twins. Points from the study as a whole: Fewer insertions were carried by abundant cord blood beta clonotypes, but none was seen in memory repertoires. These conclusions were based on statistical analysis (cross-sectional, not following the same donors).

All of the donors were Caucasians in good health. TCRdb itself ran the 5' RACE reads through MiXCR, one entry per CDR3 protein. Of 1.5 million to 2 million distinct CDR3 sequences listed, around 29% were seen once; the top ten hold approximately 0.25%. Germline V gene sequence: CDR1 KGHSH, CDR2 LQKENI. The CDR3 sequence is 15 residues long. Trimming took 2 bases from V and 5 from J, leaving 16 bases between them. About this clonotype: Its antigen is as yet unknown.

This TCR came from a newborn girl in good health. This chain joins TRBV18 and TRBJ2-7; D may be TRBD1 (6 bases). Material for sequencing was cord blood. CDR3 amino acids: CASSPTKSGVHEQYF. CDR3 in DNA: TGTGCCAGCTCACCAACTAAATCAGGGGTCCACGAGCAGTACTTC.